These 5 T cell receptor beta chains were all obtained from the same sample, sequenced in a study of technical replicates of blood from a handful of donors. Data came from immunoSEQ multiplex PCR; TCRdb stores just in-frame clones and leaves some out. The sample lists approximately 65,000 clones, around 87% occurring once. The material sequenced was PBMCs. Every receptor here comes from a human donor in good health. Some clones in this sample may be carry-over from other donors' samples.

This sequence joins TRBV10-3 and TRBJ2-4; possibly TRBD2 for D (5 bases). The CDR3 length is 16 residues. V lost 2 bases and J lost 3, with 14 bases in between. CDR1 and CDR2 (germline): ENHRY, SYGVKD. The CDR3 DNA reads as TGTGCCATCAGTGAGGCGCTCGGGGTCGTCAAAAACATTCAGTACTTC. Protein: CAISEALGVVKNIQYF.

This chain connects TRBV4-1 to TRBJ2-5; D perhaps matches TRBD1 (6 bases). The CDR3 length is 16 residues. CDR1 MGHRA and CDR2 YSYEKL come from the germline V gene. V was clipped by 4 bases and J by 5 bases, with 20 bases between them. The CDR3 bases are TGCGCCAGCAGCCTAGGTGTAACAGGGAATCTGGAGACCCAGTACTTC. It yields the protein CASSLGVTGNLETQYF.

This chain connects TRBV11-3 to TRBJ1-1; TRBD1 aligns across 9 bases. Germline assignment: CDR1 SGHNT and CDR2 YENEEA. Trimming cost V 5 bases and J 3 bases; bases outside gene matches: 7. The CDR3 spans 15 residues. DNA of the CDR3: TGTGCCAGCAGCCCGGGGGGGGACAGGGACACTGAAGCTTTCTTT. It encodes CASSPGGDRDTEAFF.

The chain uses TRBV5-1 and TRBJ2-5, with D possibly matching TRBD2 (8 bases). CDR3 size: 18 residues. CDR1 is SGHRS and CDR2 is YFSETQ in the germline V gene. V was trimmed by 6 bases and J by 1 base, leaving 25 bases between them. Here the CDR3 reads CASTLEGAGGGPQETQYF. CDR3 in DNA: TGCGCCAGCACCCTCGAGGGGGCGGGCGGGGGGCCCCAAGAGACCCAGTACTTC. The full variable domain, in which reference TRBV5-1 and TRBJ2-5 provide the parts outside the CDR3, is KAGVTQTPRYLIKTRGQQVTLSCSPISGHRSVSWYQQTPGQGLQFLFEYFSETQRNKGNFPGRFSGRQFSNSRSEMNVSTLELGDSALYLCASTLEGAGGGPQETQYFGPGTRLLVL.

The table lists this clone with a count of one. The CDR3 sequence is CASGTSGSNEQFF. As DNA, the CDR3 is TGTGCCAGTGGGACTAGCGGGAGCAATGAGCAGTTCTTC. This chain links TRBV7-3 with TRBJ2-1; 14 nucleotides line up with TRBD2. The length of the CDR3 is 13 residues. Trimming removed 9 bases from V and 6 bases from J; junction bases left unmatched: 1. Germline assignment: CDR1 SGHTA and CDR2 FQGTGA.